The 24 T cell receptor beta chains in this list originate from one sample, sequenced in a study of graft-versus-host responses after intestinal transplantation. The method was immunoSEQ multiplex PCR; TCRdb's version includes in-frame clones alone and lacks a portion of them. The sample contains fewer than 15,000 clones, about 83% of which appear only once. Here the sequenced sample was PBMCs, taken after intestinal transplantation. The receptors here all came from a human patient who received an intestinal transplant, so some T cells may come from the graft donor.

The J gene is TRBJ2-2, the V gene TRBV7-3; D is perhaps TRBD2 (5 bases). This CDR3 region has 15 residues. Trimming took off 1 base at V and 8 bases at J, with 14 bases between the two ends. Germline CDR1 SGHTA, CDR2 FQGTGA. CDR3 in DNA: TGTGCCAGCAGCTTAATTCGAGATCGGGGAGGGGAGCTGTTTTTT. The encoded protein is CASSLIRDRGGELFF.

This chain uses TRBV7-9 with TRBJ1-1; no reliable D call. CDR1 and CDR2 (germline): SEHNR, FQNEAQ (reference sequence). This CDR3 comprises 13 residues. Trimming removed 3 bases from V and 1 base from J, with 6 bases in between. CDR3 protein: CASSFVTNTEAFF. DNA of the CDR3: TGTGCCAGCAGCTTCGTGACGAACACTGAAGCTTTCTTT.

This chain links TRBV19 with TRBJ2-7; weak D call: TRBD1 (6 bases). The CDR3 has 14 residues. Germline values: CDR1 LNHDA, CDR2 SQIVND (reference sequence). Between the trimmed V and J ends, which lost 2 bases and 3 bases, there was a span of 11 bases. The CDR3, as DNA: TGTGCCAGTAGTATATTAACAGGGAACTACGAGCAGTACTTC. Translation gives CASSILTGNYEQYF.

J is TRBJ2-7 and V is TRBV14; D is ambiguous. The CDR3 contains 14 residues. Looked up from germline, CDR1 is SGHDN and CDR2 is FVKESK. Trimming removed 0 bases at V and 2 bases at J, with 8 bases between. The CDR3 DNA sequence: TGTGCCAGCAGCCAAGACTGGCGGCCCTACGAGCAGTACTTC. Encoded protein: CASSQDWRPYEQYF.

This chain links TRBV5-1 with TRBJ2-7; D may be TRBD1 (6 bases). CDR1 is SGHRS and CDR2 is YFSETQ in the germline V gene. Between the trimmed V and J ends, which lost 0 bases and 1 base, there was a span of 11 bases. The CDR3 is 15 amino acids. The CDR3 spells CASSLVYGTSYEQYF. As DNA, the CDR3 is TGCGCCAGCAGCTTGGTTTATGGGACATCCTACGAGCAGTACTTC.

In its sample, this clone was seen a few times. J is TRBJ2-3 and V is TRBV5-1; D ambiguous. This CDR3 is built from 12 residues. V lost 4 bases to trimming and J lost 2 bases, with 5 bases between them. Per the germline V gene, CDR1 is SGHRS and CDR2 is YFSETQ. The CDR3: CASSPNTDTQYF. The DNA of the CDR3 is TGCGCCAGCAGCCCTAACACAGATACGCAGTATTTT.

This sequence joins TRBV19 and TRBJ1-4; D not resolved. Germline V lookup: CDR1 LNHDA, CDR2 SQIVND (reference sequence). Trimming took off 3 bases at V and 7 bases at J, with 9 bases between the two ends. The length of the CDR3 is 13 residues. The CDR3 protein is CASSMAGGEKLFF. The CDR3 DNA sequence: TGTGCCAGTAGTATGGCGGGAGGTGAAAAACTGTTTTTT.

The chain couples TRBV11-3 to TRBJ2-1, with a tentative D call TRBD2 (5 bases). This CDR3 spans 12 amino acids. V lost 5 bases to trimming and J lost 8 bases, with 10 bases between them. Germline CDR1 and CDR2: SGHNT and YENEEA. CDR3 region: CASSGGGDEQFF. CDR3 nucleotides: TGTGCCAGCAGCGGCGGAGGTGATGAGCAGTTCTTC.

The CDR3 nucleotides are TGCGCCAGCAGCCAGTATAGCGGAGCCCTCCCCGGGGAGCTGTTTTTT. It codes for CASSQYSGALPGELFF. The chain links TRBV5-1 to TRBJ2-2; D perhaps matches TRBD2 (6 bases). The CDR3 totals 16 residues. CDR1 and CDR2 from the germline V gene are SGHRS and YFSETQ. V dropped 4 bases and J dropped 6 bases, with 19 bases sitting between them.

This rearrangement joins TRBV7-9 to TRBJ2-7, with 7 bases identical to TRBD1. The CDR3 has 15 residues. V shed 5 bases and J 3 bases; nucleotides not matched to a gene: 10. From germline, CDR1 is SEHNR and CDR2 FQNEAQ (reference sequence). CDR3 nucleotides: TGTGCCAGCAGCCAAACCCGGGACAGCTTCTACGAGCAGTACTTC. Its translation: CASSQTRDSFYEQYF.

This clone was counted between two and nine times. The V call is TRBV19, the J call TRBJ2-1; D is undetermined. The V gene lost 10 bases and the J gene lost 9 bases, with 13 bases spanning the gap. CDR3 length equals 11 residues. The germline V gene has CDR1 LNHDA and CDR2 SQIVND (reference sequence). CDR3 nucleotide sequence: TGTGCCACGCACTTCTCGGGTGAGCAGTTCTTC. Its translation is CATHFSGEQFF.

The chain recombines TRBV27 with TRBJ2-3; a possible D gene is TRBD2 (5 bases). The germline CDR1 and CDR2 sequences are MNHEY and SMNVEV (reference sequence). This CDR3 contains 13 residues. The ends were cut back, 5 bases at V and 9 bases at J, with 15 bases in the middle. CDR3 sequence: CASSTTRAPTQYF. CDR3 DNA sequence: TGTGCCAGCAGTACCACTAGGGCCCCGACGCAGTATTTT.

This clone has only one observation. V and J are TRBV6-1 and TRBJ2-1; TRBD2 aligns across 8 bases. The V gene end was trimmed by 8 bases and the J gene end by 0 bases; junction bases not matched to a gene: 6. Germline CDR1 is MNHNS and CDR2 is SASEGT. This CDR3 contains 15 residues. The chain's CDR3 is CASWRGGNSYNEQFF. The CDR3, as DNA: TGTGCCAGCTGGCGCGGGGGGAACTCCTACAATGAGCAGTTCTTC.

The rearrangement links TRBV29-1 to TRBJ2-3, with 9 positions matching TRBD2. There are 17 residues in the CDR3. Germline V lookup: CDR1 SQVTM, CDR2 ANQGSEA. V trimming: 6 bases; J trimming: 3 bases; junction bases outside the gene matches: 16. CDR3 loop: CSVPGLARRGATDTQYF. CDR3 in DNA: TGCAGCGTCCCGGGACTAGCAAGGCGGGGGGCTACAGATACGCAGTATTTT.

The gene calls are TRBV30 and TRBJ1-4; TRBD1 agrees at 9 bases. This CDR3 contains 15 residues. V gave up 3 bases and J gave up 5 bases; unmatched junction bases: 7. Germline V lookup: CDR1 GTSNPN, CDR2 SVGIG (reference sequence). Here the CDR3 reads CAWSDQTGGNEKLFF. CDR3 in DNA: TGTGCCTGGAGCGACCAGACAGGGGGGAATGAAAAACTGTTTTTT.

The J gene is TRBJ1-1, the V gene TRBV4-1; D remains ambiguous. Germline loops: CDR1 MGHRA, CDR2 YSYEKL. The CDR3 contains 11 residues. V shed 3 bases and J shed 4 bases, with 3 bases lying between them. The CDR3 is CASSHLTEAFF. The CDR3 coding sequence is TGCGCCAGCAGCCACCTCACTGAAGCTTTCTTT.

The genes are TRBV6-6 and TRBJ1-1; tentatively, D is TRBD1 (5 bases). Looked up from germline, CDR1 is MNHNY and CDR2 is SVGAGI (reference sequence). Trimming took 2 bases from V and 4 from J, leaving 8 bases between them. The CDR3 extends over 13 amino acids. DNA for the CDR3: TGTGCCAGCAGTTACGAGGGACGCACTGAAGCTTTCTTT. Protein: CASSYEGRTEAFF.

This rearrangement joins TRBV7-3 to TRBJ2-2; D gene unclear. The CDR3 is 13 amino acids. Germline V CDR1 and CDR2: SGHTA, FQGTGA. Deletions cut 5 bases from V and 5 bases from J, with 9 bases between. This CDR3 reads CASSPQVTGELFF. The CDR3 DNA is TGTGCCAGCAGCCCACAAGTGACCGGGGAGCTGTTTTTT.

The J gene is TRBJ1-1, the V gene TRBV19; D gene uncertain. The V gene's germline CDR1 is LNHDA and CDR2 SQIVND (reference sequence). With 3 bases removed from V and 5 bases from J, the gap between germline ends came to 10 bases. This CDR3 has 13 amino acids. CDR3 residues: CASSMYTSTEAFF. DNA for the CDR3: TGTGCCAGTAGTATGTATACTTCGACTGAAGCTTTCTTT.

The rearrangement links TRBV5-1 to TRBJ2-7; the match to TRBD1 covers 9 bases. This CDR3 is built from 14 residues. From germline, CDR1 is SGHRS and CDR2 YFSETQ. V lost 4 bases to trimming and J lost 3 bases; unmatched junction nucleotides: 5. This CDR3 reads CASSPEDRGYEQYF. As DNA, the CDR3 is TGCGCCAGCAGCCCGGAGGACAGGGGCTACGAGCAGTACTTC.

The chain carries TRBV30 and TRBJ1-2, with 7 bases identical to TRBD1. Germline loops: CDR1 GTSNPN, CDR2 SVGIG (reference sequence). The CDR3 totals 15 residues. V dropped 5 bases and J dropped 4; count of bases not matched to a gene: 13. The CDR3 DNA is TGTGCCTGGGAACCCTCACAGGGGTGGAGCTATGGCTACACCTTC. Translation: CAWEPSQGWSYGYTF.

This chain connects TRBV10-3 to TRBJ1-6; the D is unclear. Looked up from germline, CDR1 is ENHRY and CDR2 is SYGVKD. The CDR3 contains 13 residues. V dropped 7 bases and J dropped 7 bases, with 11 bases sitting between them. The CDR3 sequence is CAITEEENSPLHF. DNA for the CDR3: TGTGCCATCACCGAAGAAGAGAATTCACCCCTCCACTTT.

The genes are TRBV6-4 and TRBJ2-7; possible D gene TRBD1, 5 bases. CDR1 MRHNA and CDR2 SNTAGT come from the germline V gene. CDR3 length: 15 amino acids. V gave up 4 bases and J gave up 0 bases, with 13 bases separating them. The CDR3 DNA is TGTGCCAGCAGTGCTTCACAGGCCAGCTCCTACGAGCAGTACTTC. It specifies CASSASQASSYEQYF.

The J gene is TRBJ2-5, the V gene TRBV5-6, with 12 bases identical to TRBD2. This CDR3 is built from 15 residues. The germline gives CDR1 SGHDT, CDR2 YYEEEE. V shed 2 bases and J 1 base; nucleotides not matched to a gene: 0. CDR3 residues: CASSLLAGGQETQYF. CDR3 coding DNA: TGTGCCAGCAGCTTACTAGCGGGGGGCCAAGAGACCCAGTACTTC.